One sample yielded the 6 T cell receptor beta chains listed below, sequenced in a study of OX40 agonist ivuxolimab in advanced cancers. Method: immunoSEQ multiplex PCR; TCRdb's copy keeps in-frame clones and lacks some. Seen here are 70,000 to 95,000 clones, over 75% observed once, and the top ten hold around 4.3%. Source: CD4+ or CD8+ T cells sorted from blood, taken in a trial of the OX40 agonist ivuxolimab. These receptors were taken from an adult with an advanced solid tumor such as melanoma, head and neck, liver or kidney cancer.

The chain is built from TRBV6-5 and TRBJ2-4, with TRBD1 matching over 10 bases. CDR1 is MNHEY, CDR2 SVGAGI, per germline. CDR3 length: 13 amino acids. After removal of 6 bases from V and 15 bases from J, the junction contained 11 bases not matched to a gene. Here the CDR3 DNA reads TGTGCCAGCAGCCACGACCGGGACAGGGGATGGTACTTC. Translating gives CASSHDRDRGWYF.

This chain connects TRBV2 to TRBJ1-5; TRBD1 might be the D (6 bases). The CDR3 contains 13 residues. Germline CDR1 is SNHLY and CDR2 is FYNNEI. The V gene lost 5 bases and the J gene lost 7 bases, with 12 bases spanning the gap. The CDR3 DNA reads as TGTGCCAGCAGTCAAGGACAGACCCAGCCCCAGCATTTT. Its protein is CASSQGQTQPQHF.

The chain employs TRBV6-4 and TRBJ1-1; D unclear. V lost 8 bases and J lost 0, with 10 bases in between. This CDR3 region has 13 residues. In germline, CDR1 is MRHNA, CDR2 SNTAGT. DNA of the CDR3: TGTGCCAGCGGGGTCACAATGAACACTGAAGCTTTCTTT. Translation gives CASGVTMNTEAFF.

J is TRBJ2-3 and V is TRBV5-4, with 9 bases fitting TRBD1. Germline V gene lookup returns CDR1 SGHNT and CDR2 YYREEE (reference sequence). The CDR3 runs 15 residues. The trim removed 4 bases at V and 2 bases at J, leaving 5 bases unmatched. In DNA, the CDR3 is TGTGCCAGCAGCCACCGGGACAGGGACACAGATACGCAGTATTTT. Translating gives CASSHRDRDTDTQYF. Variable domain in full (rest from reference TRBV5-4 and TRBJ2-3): ETGVTQSPTHLIKTRGQQVTLRCSSQSGHNTVSWYQQALGQGPQFIFQYYREEENGRGNFPPRFSGLQFPNYSSELNVNALELDDSALYLCASSHRDRDTDTQYFGPGTRLTVL.

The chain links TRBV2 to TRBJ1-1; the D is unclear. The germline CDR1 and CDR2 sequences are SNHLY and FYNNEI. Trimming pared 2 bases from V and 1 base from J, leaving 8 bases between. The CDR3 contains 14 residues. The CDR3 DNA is TGTGCCAGCAGTGAATTGGGGAGGAACACTGAAGCTTTCTTT. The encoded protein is CASSELGRNTEAFF.

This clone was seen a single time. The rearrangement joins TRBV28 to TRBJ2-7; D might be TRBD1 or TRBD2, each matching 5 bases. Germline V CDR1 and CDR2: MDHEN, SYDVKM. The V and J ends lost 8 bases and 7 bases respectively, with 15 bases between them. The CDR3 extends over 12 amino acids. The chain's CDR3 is CASSKGTLEQYF. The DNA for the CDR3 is TGTGCCAGCTCGAAAGGGACCCTGGAGCAGTACTTC.